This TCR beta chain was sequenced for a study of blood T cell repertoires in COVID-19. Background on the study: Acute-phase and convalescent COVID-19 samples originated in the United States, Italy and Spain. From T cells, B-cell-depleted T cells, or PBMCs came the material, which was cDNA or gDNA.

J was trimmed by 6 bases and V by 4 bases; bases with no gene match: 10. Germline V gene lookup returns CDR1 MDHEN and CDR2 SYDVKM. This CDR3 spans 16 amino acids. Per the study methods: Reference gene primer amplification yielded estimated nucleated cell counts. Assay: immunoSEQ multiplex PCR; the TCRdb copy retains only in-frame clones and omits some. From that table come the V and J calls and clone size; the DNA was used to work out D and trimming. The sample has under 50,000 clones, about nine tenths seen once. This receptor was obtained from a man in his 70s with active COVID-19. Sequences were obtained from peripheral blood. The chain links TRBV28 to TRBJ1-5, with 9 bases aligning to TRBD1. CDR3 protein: CASSYSTGGNGQPQHF. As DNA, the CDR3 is TGTGCCAGCAGTTATTCGACAGGGGGAAACGGTCAGCCCCAGCATTTT.